This T cell receptor (beta chain) was found in a study of CD8+ T cells in alopecia areata (dated by TCRdb to the late 2010s). For context, the study as a whole: The treated patients, all with moderate-to-severe alopecia areata, were enrolled in an open-label pilot trial of oral tofacitinib given at 5 to 10 mg twice daily. Clonality in the scalp was compared among normal scalp (n=4), patchy alopecia areata scalp (n=8), and alopecia totalis/universalis scalp (n=8). Patients stayed on tofacitinib for 6 to 18 months and then had 6 months of follow-up off drug so that delayed response and recurrence could be assessed. Biopsies were taken from tofacitinib-treated patients at baseline and again at 4 and 24 weeks into treatment, and several of those patients also had a later scalp biopsy. On the human side, TCRbeta sequencing was run on scalp tissue and on sorted CD4+ and CD8+ peripheral blood T cells from healthy controls and from alopecia areata patients with either patchy or totalis/universalis disease. The RNA source kit depended on sample type: the PAXgene miRNA kit for fixed scalp, the miRNeasy kit for PBMCs, and the RNeasy kit for mouse skin. In treated patients, disease severity was measured using the SALT score, which gives the percentage of scalp surface area affected. Amplification of TCRbeta CDR3 regions was done by immunoSEQ multiplex PCR using 35 Vbeta forward primers and 13 Jbeta reverse primers. To study T cell clonal expansion in alopecia areata, the researchers applied high-throughput TCRbeta sequencing to both the C3H/HeJ mouse model and human patients. Summary of the overall study and its limitations: Unlike mouse skin, where gammadelta T cells dominate, normal human skin contains resident alphabeta T cells that get sequenced too, which complicates analysis of the scalp TCR repertoire. Many expanded lesional clones were found to persist in scalp and blood during tofacitinib treatment, and relapse after treatment cessation may be partly explained by this persistence. The treated cohort was small, with a single nonresponder, so links between baseline CD8+ expansion and response need larger studies. Scalp clonality and the number of expanded CD8+ clones among the top 100 scalp clones were significantly decreased by tofacitinib. Shared TCR sequences between patients were less evident than in mice, which may be partly attributable to HLA diversity in the patient population. Lesional scalp, especially in alopecia totalis/universalis, showed higher clonality and more expanded CD8+ clones than normal scalp, suggesting antigenic drive.

Per the publication, the time point label means: 4 weeks on oral tofacitinib. Interpreted using the paper, the treatment or condition label stands for: oral pan-JAK inhibitor, 5-10 mg twice daily. From alopecia areata patients, peripheral blood was collected along with lesional scalp punch biopsies. PBMCs were separated by density centrifugation and stained for CD3, CD4 and CD8, after which CD4+ and CD8+ T cells were sorted on a FACSAria. Based on the germline V gene, the CDR1 and CDR2 sequences are SQVTM and ANQGSEA. Including cysteine and phenylalanine, the CDR3 has 14 amino acids. Left in the record is the CDR3 DNA by itself, 42 bases read in frame from the first base. Trimming takes 0 bases from V and 7 bases from J, and the germline ends sit 15 bases apart. The receptor library was made with the immunoSEQ multiplex PCR assay. For TCR sequencing, RNA was extracted from every sample and reverse transcribed into cDNA to serve as template. SuperScript III was used to make first-strand cDNA, primed with a 2:1 mix of oligo-dT and random hexamers. A synthetic immune receptor repertoire was used to measure amplification bias, and any remaining bias was corrected computationally. The original pipeline was this. Raw reads were preprocessed for error removal, and CDR3 was defined according to IMGT conventions as running from the conserved cysteine to phenylalanine. Clonality was calculated as 1 minus Shannon entropy normalized by log2 of the number of productive unique TCRs. Scalp TCRbeta sequences were cross-referenced with sorted blood CD4 and CD8 repertoires so that the CD4 or CD8 identity of scalp clones could be inferred. TCRdb retrieved this table from immuneACCESS and kept in-frame rearrangements only. Not all clones are present; in checked studies, unresolved V genes account for under half, and no reason is known for the remainder. Clone size and V and J calls were adopted from that table, with D and trimming inferred from the DNA. Present in this sample are about 120,000 clones, 50% to 75% of which were seen just once. The top ten constitute approximately 31% of the sample.

Worth noting for this clone: This receptor's antigen is unknown. One base away there is no much larger clone; base qualities are not given.

Rearrangement joined TRBV29-1 to TRBJ1-2; a tentative D call is TRBD1 (5 bases match). The receptor's source is a human donor with alopecia areata. The specimen was CD8+ T cells sorted from blood, collected at week 4, from a patient treated with tofacitinib. This receptor carries the CDR3 CSVEDLEGAGGYTF. The nucleotide sequence is given as TGCAGCGTTGAAGATCTGGAAGGGGCAGGTGGCTACACCTTC.